The clone carrying this TCR beta chain was found once. Its antigen is not known. In germline, CDR1 is MDHEN, CDR2 SYDVKM. This CDR3 comprises 12 residues. V was trimmed by 2 bases and J by 4 bases, leaving 5 bases between them. The primer mix had 60 Vbeta and 13 Jbeta primers. Only in-frame clones appear in the TCRdb table, and some are missing; sequencing was by immunoSEQ multiplex PCR. The sample holds 100,000 to 150,000 clones, around 72% seen once. The data stem from a study of cytomegalovirus exposure and HLA in healthy donors. Looking at the study overall: Genetic ancestry analysis placed over 65% of the 410 or so donors that were genotyped in the Caucasian-associated cluster.

Findings and caveats of the study: The productive fraction for most TCR beta V segments was about 90% or about 30% in an earlier analysis.

V usage is TRBV28 and J usage is TRBJ1-1; D is unclear. The TCR sequence derives from a woman aged 40 to 50 in good health and CMV-seropositive. The sample was PBMCs. The CDR3 nucleotides are TGTGCCAGCAGTTTAATCATCACTGAAGCTTTCTTT. Encoded protein: CASSLIITEAFF.